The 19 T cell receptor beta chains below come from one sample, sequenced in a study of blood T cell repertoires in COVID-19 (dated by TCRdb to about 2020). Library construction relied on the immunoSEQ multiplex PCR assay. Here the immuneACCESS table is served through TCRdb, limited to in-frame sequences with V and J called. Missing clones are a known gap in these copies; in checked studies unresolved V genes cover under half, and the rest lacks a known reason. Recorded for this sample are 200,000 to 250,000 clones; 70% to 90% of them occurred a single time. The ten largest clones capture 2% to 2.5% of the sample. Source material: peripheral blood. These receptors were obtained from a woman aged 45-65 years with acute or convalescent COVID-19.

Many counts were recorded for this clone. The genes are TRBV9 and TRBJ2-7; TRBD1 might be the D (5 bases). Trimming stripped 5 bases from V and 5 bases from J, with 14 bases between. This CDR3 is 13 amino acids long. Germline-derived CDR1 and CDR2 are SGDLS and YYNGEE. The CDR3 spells CASSLNSGNEQYF. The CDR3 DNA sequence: TGTGCCAGCAGTCTAAATTCAGGGAACGAGCAGTACTTC.

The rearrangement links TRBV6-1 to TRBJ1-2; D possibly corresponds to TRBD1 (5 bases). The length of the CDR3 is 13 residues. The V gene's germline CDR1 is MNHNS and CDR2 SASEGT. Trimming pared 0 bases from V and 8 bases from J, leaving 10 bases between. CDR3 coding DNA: TGTGCCAGCAGTGAAGCTCGGGGGTTCGGCTACACCTTC. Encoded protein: CASSEARGFGYTF.

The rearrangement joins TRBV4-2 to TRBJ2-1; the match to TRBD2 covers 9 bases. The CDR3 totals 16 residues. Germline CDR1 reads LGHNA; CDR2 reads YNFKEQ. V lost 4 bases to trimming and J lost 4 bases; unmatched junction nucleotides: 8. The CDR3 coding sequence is TGTGCCAGCAGCCGAGAAGCGGGAGGCGGGTACAATGAGCAGTTCTTC. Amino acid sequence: CASSREAGGGYNEQFF.

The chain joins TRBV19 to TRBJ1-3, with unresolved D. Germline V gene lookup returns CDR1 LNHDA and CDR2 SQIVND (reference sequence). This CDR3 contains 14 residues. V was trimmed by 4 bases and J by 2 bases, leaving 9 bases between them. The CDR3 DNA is TGTGCCAGTAGTAATACGGGGACTGGAAACACCATATATTTT. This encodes CASSNTGTGNTIYF.

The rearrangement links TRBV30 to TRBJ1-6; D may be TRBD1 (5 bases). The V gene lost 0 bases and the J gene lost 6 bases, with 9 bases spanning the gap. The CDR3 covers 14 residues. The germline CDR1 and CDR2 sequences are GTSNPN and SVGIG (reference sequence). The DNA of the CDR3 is TGTGCCTGGAGTGTATTGGACACTAATTCACCCCTCCACTTT. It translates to CAWSVLDTNSPLHF.

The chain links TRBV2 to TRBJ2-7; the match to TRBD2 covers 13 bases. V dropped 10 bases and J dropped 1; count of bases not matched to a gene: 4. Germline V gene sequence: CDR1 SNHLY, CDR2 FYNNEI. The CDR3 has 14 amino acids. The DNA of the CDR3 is TGTGCCACTACGGGACTAGCGGGGTCCTACGAGCAGTACTTC. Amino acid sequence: CATTGLAGSYEQYF.

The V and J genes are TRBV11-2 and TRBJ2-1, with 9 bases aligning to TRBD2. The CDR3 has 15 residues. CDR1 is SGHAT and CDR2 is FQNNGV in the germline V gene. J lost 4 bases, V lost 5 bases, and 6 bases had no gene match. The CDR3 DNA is TGTGCCAGCAGCCCAGCGGGAGGTCCTTACAATGAGCAGTTCTTC. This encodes CASSPAGGPYNEQFF.

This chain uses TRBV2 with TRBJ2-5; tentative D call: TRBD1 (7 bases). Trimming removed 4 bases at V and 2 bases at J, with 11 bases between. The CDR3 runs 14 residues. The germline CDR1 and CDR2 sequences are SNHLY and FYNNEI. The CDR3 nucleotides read TGTGCCAGCAGTGGGGCAGGGGGGCAAGAGACCCAGTACTTC. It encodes CASSGAGGQETQYF.

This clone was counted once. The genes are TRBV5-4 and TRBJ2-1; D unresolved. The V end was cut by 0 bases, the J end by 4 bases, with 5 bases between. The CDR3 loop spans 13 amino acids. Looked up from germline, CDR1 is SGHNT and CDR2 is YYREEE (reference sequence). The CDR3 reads CASSLDRYNEQFF. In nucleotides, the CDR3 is TGTGCCAGCAGCTTGGACAGATACAATGAGCAGTTCTTC. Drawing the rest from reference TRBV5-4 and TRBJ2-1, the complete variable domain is ETGVTQSPTHLIKTRGQQVTLRCSSQSGHNTVSWYQQALGQGPQFIFQYYREEENGRGNFPPRFSGLQFPNYSSELNVNALELDDSALYLCASSLDRYNEQFFGPGTRLTVL.

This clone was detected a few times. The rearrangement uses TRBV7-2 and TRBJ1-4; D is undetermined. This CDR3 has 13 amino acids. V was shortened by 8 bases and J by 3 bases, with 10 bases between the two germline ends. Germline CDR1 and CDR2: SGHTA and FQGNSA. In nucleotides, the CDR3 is TGTGCCAGCGGTTACAGACCTAATGAAAAACTGTTTTTT. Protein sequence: CASGYRPNEKLFF. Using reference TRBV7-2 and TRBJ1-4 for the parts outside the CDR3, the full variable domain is GAGVSQSPSNKVTEKGKDVELRCDPISGHTALYWYRQSLGQGLEFLIYFQGNSAPDKSGLPSDRFSAERTGGSVSTLTIQRTQQEDSAVYLCASGYRPNEKLFFGSGTQLSVL.

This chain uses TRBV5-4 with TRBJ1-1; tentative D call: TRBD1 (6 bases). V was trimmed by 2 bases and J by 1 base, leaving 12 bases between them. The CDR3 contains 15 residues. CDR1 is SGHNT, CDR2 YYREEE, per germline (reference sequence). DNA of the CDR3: TGTGCCAGCAGCTTACTTGGGGGCGGGAACACTGAAGCTTTCTTT. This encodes CASSLLGGGNTEAFF.

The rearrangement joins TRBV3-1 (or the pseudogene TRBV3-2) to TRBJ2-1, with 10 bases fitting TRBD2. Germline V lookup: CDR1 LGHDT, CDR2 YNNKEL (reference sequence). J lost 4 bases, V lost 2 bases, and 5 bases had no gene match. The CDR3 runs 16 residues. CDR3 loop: CASSQMGLAPYNEQFF. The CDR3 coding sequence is TGTGCCAGCAGCCAAATGGGACTAGCGCCTTACAATGAGCAGTTCTTC.

The CDR3 here is CASSSRGDGYTF. CDR3 bases: TGTGCCAGCAGCTCCAGGGGTGATGGCTACACCTTC. The chain joins TRBV7-8 to TRBJ1-2, with a tentative D call TRBD1 (6 bases). The CDR3 is 12 amino acids. V was shortened by 4 bases and J by 6 bases, with 9 bases between the two germline ends. Germline CDR1 is SGHVS and CDR2 is FQNEAQ.

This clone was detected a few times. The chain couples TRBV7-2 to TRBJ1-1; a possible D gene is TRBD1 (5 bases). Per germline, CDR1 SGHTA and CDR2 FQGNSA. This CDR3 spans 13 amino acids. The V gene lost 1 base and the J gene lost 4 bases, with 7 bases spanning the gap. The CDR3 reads CASSLGQGTEAFF. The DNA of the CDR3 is TGTGCCAGCAGCTTAGGGCAGGGCACTGAAGCTTTCTTT.

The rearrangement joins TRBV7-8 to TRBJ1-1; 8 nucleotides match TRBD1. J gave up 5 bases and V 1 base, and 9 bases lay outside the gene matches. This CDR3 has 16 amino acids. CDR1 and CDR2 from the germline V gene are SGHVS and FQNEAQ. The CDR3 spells CASSLERTGRGTEAFF. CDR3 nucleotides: TGTGCCAGCAGCTTAGAGAGGACAGGGAGAGGGACTGAAGCTTTCTTT.

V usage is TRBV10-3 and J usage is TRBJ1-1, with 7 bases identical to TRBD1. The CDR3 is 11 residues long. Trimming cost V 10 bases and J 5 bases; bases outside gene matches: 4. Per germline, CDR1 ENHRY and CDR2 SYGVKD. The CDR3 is CATRGRTEAFF. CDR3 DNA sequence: TGTGCCACCAGGGGGAGGACTGAAGCTTTCTTT.

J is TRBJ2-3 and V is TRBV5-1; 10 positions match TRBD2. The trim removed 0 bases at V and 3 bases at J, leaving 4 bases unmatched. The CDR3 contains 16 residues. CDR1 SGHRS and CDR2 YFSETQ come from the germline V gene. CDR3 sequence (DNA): TGCGCCAGCAGCTTGGGGGCTAGCGGGAGTACAGATACGCAGTATTTT. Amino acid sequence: CASSLGASGSTDTQYF. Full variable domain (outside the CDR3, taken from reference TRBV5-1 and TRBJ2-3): KAGVTQTPRYLIKTRGQQVTLSCSPISGHRSVSWYQQTPGQGLQFLFEYFSETQRNKGNFPGRFSGRQFSNSRSEMNVSTLELGDSALYLCASSLGASGSTDTQYFGPGTRLTVL.

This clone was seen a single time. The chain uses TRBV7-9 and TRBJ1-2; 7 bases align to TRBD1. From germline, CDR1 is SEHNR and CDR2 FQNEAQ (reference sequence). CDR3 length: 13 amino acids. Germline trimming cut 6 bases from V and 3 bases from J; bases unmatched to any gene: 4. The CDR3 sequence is CASRPGTDYGYTF. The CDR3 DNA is TGTGCCAGCAGGCCCGGGACAGACTATGGCTACACCTTC. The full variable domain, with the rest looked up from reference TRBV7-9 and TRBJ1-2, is DTGVSQNPRHKITKRGQNVTFRCDPISEHNRLYWYRQTLGQGPEFLTYFQNEAQLEKSRLLSDRFSAERPKGSFSTLEIQRTEQGDSAMYLCASRPGTDYGYTFGSGTRLTVV.

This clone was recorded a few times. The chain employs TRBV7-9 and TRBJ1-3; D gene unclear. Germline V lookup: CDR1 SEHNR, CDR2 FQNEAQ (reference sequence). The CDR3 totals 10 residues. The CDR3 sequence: CGSSGNTIYF. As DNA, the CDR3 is TGTGGCTCGAGTGGAAACACCATATATTTT.